Sequencing of this T cell receptor (beta chain) was carried out in a study of cytomegalovirus exposure and HLA in healthy donors. The protocol was immunoSEQ multiplex PCR, while the TCRdb copy is restricted to in-frame clones and leaves out a portion. The sample includes about 66,000 clones, approximately 97% of them seen just once. The length of the CDR3 is 16 residues. The ends lost 7 bases at V and 3 bases at J; junction bases unmatched: 14. Germline V gene data show CDR1 as MGHDK and CDR2 as SYGVNS. The source is a woman younger than 30 in good health and CMV-seropositive. The rearrangement links TRBV25-1 to TRBJ1-2, with 7 bases matching TRBD1. The sequencing sample was made of PBMCs. The DNA of the CDR3 is TGTGCCAGCAATGGAAACACAGGGGCGCGAGACTATGGCTACACCTTC. This gives the protein CASNGNTGARDYGYTF.